This TCR beta chain was sequenced for a study of T cell changes during pregnancy in multiple sclerosis. Produced via immunoSEQ multiplex PCR; TCRdb's table is partial and in-frame only. The sample carries 75,000 to 95,000 clones, roughly nine tenths recorded once. There are 16 residues in the CDR3. CDR1 and CDR2 (germline): SGDLS, YYNGEE. V lost 0 bases, J lost 2 bases, and 12 bases lay in between. The sequences come from peripheral blood, collected in the first trimester of pregnancy. The receptor comes from a female donor with multiple sclerosis, enrolled in a pregnancy study. This rearrangement joins TRBV9 to TRBJ1-5; D is ambiguous. The DNA of the CDR3 is TGTGCCAGCAGCGTAGAATTGGCGGGTGGCAATCAGCCCCAGCATTTT. Translated: CASSVELAGGNQPQHF.